The 10 T cell receptor beta chains reported below all come from one sample, sequenced in a study of OX40 agonist ivuxolimab in advanced cancers. Only in-frame clones appear in the TCRdb table, and some are missing; sequencing was by immunoSEQ multiplex PCR. The data hold 30,000 to 40,000 clones, with roughly 87% observed a single time. Specimen: CD4+ or CD8+ T cells sorted from blood, collected in a trial of the OX40 agonist ivuxolimab. The receptor set was obtained from an adult with an advanced solid tumor such as melanoma, head and neck, liver or kidney cancer.

The chain links TRBV19 to TRBJ2-7; tentative D call: TRBD2 (5 bases). Germline V gives CDR1 LNHDA, CDR2 SQIVND (reference sequence). CDR3 length equals 14 residues. Trimming removed 3 bases from V and 0 bases from J, with 9 bases in between. The DNA for the CDR3 is TGTGCCAGTAGTATTCAAGGGAGCTCCTACGAGCAGTACTTC. Translation: CASSIQGSSYEQYF.

This clone was detected once. The J gene is TRBJ2-7, the V gene TRBV27; TRBD2 aligns across 8 bases. The CDR3 runs to 13 residues. Trimming at V came to 5 bases and at J to 5 bases, leaving 5 bases not matched to a gene. Germline V gene lookup returns CDR1 MNHEY and CDR2 SMNVEV (reference sequence). For the CDR3, the DNA is TGTGCCAGCAGTCTAGGACTAGCCCACGAGCAGTACTTC. Its protein is CASSLGLAHEQYF.

As DNA, the CDR3 is TGTGCCAGTAGTATAGGAGGGGGCGCGTCAGATTATGGCTACACCTTC. It translates to CASSIGGGASDYGYTF. The chain combines TRBV19 with TRBJ1-2, with TRBD1 matching 7 bases. This CDR3 comprises 16 residues. Germline assignment: CDR1 LNHDA and CDR2 SQIVND (reference sequence). Trimming cost V 1 base and J 5 bases; bases outside gene matches: 10.

In this sample, this clone is medium-sized. The chain couples TRBV5-1 to TRBJ1-1; D is unclear. With 9 bases removed from V and 1 base from J, the gap between germline ends came to 16 bases. The CDR3 length is 14 residues. In germline, CDR1 is SGHRS, CDR2 YFSETQ. For the CDR3, the DNA is TGCGCCACCTCCCATGGCTCGGGGAACACTGAAGCTTTCTTT. Residues: CATSHGSGNTEAFF. Together with reference TRBV5-1 and TRBJ1-1, the CDR3 gives the full variable domain: KAGVTQTPRYLIKTRGQQVTLSCSPISGHRSVSWYQQTPGQGLQFLFEYFSETQRNKGNFPGRFSGRQFSNSRSEMNVSTLELGDSALYLCATSHGSGNTEAFFGQGTRLTVV.

Sample share makes this clone medium-sized. The chain joins TRBV6-1 to TRBJ2-6; unclear D gene. V gave up 3 bases and J gave up 0 bases, with 3 bases separating them. This CDR3 comprises 14 residues. CDR1 is MNHNS and CDR2 is SASEGT in the germline V gene. DNA of the CDR3: TGTGCCAGCAGTGACATCTCTGGGGCCAACGTCCTGACTTTC. Amino acids: CASSDISGANVLTF.

The chain recombines TRBV6-4 with TRBJ1-1; D is possibly TRBD1 (6 bases). The CDR3 length is 13 residues. In germline, CDR1 is MRHNA, CDR2 SNTAGT. V was shortened by 7 bases and J by 4 bases, with 13 bases between the two germline ends. The CDR3 bases are TGTGCCAGCACACAGGGAATAGGCACTGAAGCTTTCTTT. This gives the protein CASTQGIGTEAFF.

The V call is TRBV19, the J call TRBJ1-1; no clear D. V was pared by 5 bases and J by 2 bases, with 6 bases between. This CDR3 is 12 amino acids long. Germline V gene sequence: CDR1 LNHDA, CDR2 SQIVND (reference sequence). The CDR3 sequence: CASSLGNTEAFF. The CDR3 DNA reads as TGTGCCAGTAGTCTGGGTAACACTGAAGCTTTCTTT.

As DNA, the CDR3 is TGTGCCAGCAGTGAAGTCCCGGGACAGTCCTACGAGCAGTACTTC. Protein: CASSEVPGQSYEQYF. The chain combines TRBV6-1 with TRBJ2-7; 7 bases align to TRBD1. The germline CDR1 and CDR2 sequences are MNHNS and SASEGT. This CDR3 spans 15 amino acids. Losses at the gene ends were 1 base for V and 1 base for J; bases not matched to a gene: 4.

V gene TRBV4-2 combines with J gene TRBJ2-5; 9 bases align to TRBD2. In germline, CDR1 is LGHNA, CDR2 YNFKEQ. Losses at the gene ends were 8 bases for V and 5 bases for J; bases not matched to a gene: 3. The CDR3 covers 12 residues. The CDR3 DNA follows: TGTGCCAGCGGGACTAGCCGCGAGACCCAGTACTTC. Amino acid sequence: CASGTSRETQYF.

A word on this clone: A read error is possible here, since a much larger clone lies one base away. The chain joins TRBV6-1 to TRBJ2-2; D remains unclear. Trimming took 3 bases from V and 1 from J, leaving 3 bases between them. This CDR3 is 13 amino acids long. Germline V gives CDR1 MNHNS, CDR2 SASEGT. In nucleotides, the CDR3 is TGTGCCAGCAGTGAGGGGAACACCGGGGAGCTGTTTTTT. Amino acid sequence: CASSEGNTGELFF.